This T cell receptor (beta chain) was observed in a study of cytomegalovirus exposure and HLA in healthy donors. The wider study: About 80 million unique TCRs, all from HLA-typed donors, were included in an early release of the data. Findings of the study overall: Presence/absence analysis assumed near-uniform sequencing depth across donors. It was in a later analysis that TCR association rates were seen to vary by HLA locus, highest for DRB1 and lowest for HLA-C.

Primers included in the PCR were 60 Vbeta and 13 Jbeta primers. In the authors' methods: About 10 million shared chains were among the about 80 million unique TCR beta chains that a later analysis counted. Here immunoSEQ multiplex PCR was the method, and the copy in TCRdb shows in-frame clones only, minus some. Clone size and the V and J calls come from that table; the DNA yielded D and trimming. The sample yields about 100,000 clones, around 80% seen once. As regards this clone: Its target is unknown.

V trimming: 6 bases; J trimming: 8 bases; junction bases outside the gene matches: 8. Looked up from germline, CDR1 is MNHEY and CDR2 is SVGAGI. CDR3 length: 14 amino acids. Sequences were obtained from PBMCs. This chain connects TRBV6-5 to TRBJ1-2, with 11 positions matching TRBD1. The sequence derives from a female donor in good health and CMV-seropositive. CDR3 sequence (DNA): TGTGCCAGCAGGGGAGGACAGGGGGCCACCGGCTACACCTTC. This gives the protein CASRGGQGATGYTF.